This is a list of T cell receptor beta chains from one sample in a study of regulatory T cells in long-lasting Graves disease. TCRdb reprocessed the multiplex PCR reads with MiXCR, giving one entry per CDR3 protein. The data hold 400,000 or so distinct CDR3 sequences, with 20% to 30% observed a single time. The sample in question was peripheral blood mononuclear cells (PBMCs), obtained when the disease was refractory, from a patient treated with antithyroid drugs. Receptors originate from a female donor with Graves disease. Both conserved end residues are part of each CDR3. Each record gives: clone size, V gene, D gene, J gene, CDR3 length, CDR3 protein, CDR3 DNA. A D gene is named only where the DNA matches it firmly. A clone size is listed for some rows: how often the clone was seen (once, few, many), or a class if it is expanded.

clone size: few
V gene: TRBV29-1
D gene: -
J gene: TRBJ1-5
CDR3 length: 13
CDR3 protein: CSVAWGDNQPQHF
CDR3 DNA: TGCAGCGTTGCATGGGGGGACAATCAGCCCCAGCATTTT

clone size: few
V gene: TRBV5-4
D gene: -
J gene: TRBJ2-7
CDR3 length: 15
CDR3 protein: CASSRSVAETYEQYF
CDR3 DNA: TGTGCCAGCAGCCGCTCGGTAGCGGAGACTTACGAGCAGTACTTC

clone size: many
V gene: TRBV2
D gene: TRBD1
J gene: TRBJ1-2
CDR3 length: 13
CDR3 protein: CARSPQGAGGYTF
CDR3 DNA: TGTGCCAGGAGCCCTCAGGGGGCTGGGGGCTACACCTTC

clone size: -
V gene: TRBV20-1
D gene: -
J gene: TRBJ2-7
CDR3 length: 11
CDR3 protein: CSARVPGEQYF
CDR3 DNA: TGCAGTGCTAGAGTTCCGGGCGAGCAGTACTTC

clone size: few
V gene: TRBV7-3
D gene: -
J gene: TRBJ1-1
CDR3 length: 15
CDR3 protein: CASSLNGGGNTEAFF
CDR3 DNA: TGTGCCAGCAGCTTGAACGGCGGAGGGAACACTGAAGCTTTCTTT

clone size: many
V gene: TRBV29-1
D gene: -
J gene: TRBJ1-1
CDR3 length: 10
CDR3 protein: CSVADVEAFF
CDR3 DNA: TGCAGCGTTGCCGACGTTGAAGCTTTCTTT

clone size: once
V gene: TRBV30
D gene: -
J gene: TRBJ2-5
CDR3 length: 13
CDR3 protein: CAWSVQGRETQYF
CDR3 DNA: TGTGCCTGGAGTGTACAGGGAAGGGAGACCCAGTACTTC

clone size: -
V gene: TRBV5-1
D gene: -
J gene: TRBJ1-1
CDR3 length: 15
CDR3 protein: CASSSEKTANTEAFF
CDR3 DNA: TGCGCCAGCAGCTCTGAAAAAACTGCGAACACTGAAGCTTTCTTT

clone size: -
V gene: TRBV30
D gene: TRBD1
J gene: TRBJ1-6
CDR3 length: 14
CDR3 protein: CAWSGGQNNSPLHF
CDR3 DNA: TGTGCCTGGAGTGGGGGACAGAATAATTCACCCCTCCACTTT

clone size: -
V gene: TRBV24-1
D gene: TRBD1
J gene: TRBJ2-7
CDR3 length: 15
CDR3 protein: CATSGGGTGGEEQYF
CDR3 DNA: TGTGCCACCAGTGGAGGAGGGACAGGGGGCGAAGAGCAGTACTTC

clone size: many
V gene: TRBV2
D gene: TRBD2
J gene: TRBJ2-7
CDR3 length: 15
CDR3 protein: CASKKRGGAGGEQYF
CDR3 DNA: TGTGCCAGCAAGAAGCGGGGGGGAGCCGGTGGCGAGCAGTACTTC

clone size: -
V gene: TRBV7-2
D gene: TRBD2
J gene: TRBJ2-2
CDR3 length: 18
CDR3 protein: CASSPGELAGGPDGELFF
CDR3 DNA: TGTGCCAGCAGCCCTGGGGAACTAGCGGGAGGGCCGGACGGGGAGCTGTTTTTT

clone size: few
V gene: TRBV7-9
D gene: -
J gene: TRBJ1-2
CDR3 length: 14
CDR3 protein: CASSRTIGGYGYTF
CDR3 DNA: TGTGCCAGCAGCCGGACTATCGGGGGATATGGCTACACCTTC

clone size: many
V gene: TRBV11-2
D gene: -
J gene: TRBJ1-2
CDR3 length: 17
CDR3 protein: CASSLKSQRGGPYGYTF
CDR3 DNA: TGTGCCAGCAGCTTAAAGTCCCAAAGGGGGGGGCCTTATGGCTACACCTTC

clone size: -
V gene: TRBV24-1
D gene: TRBD2
J gene: TRBJ2-5
CDR3 length: 17
CDR3 protein: CATSGLGLGPLQETQYF
CDR3 DNA: TGTGCCACCAGTGGACTCGGACTAGGGCCCCTCCAAGAGACCCAGTACTTC

clone size: -
V gene: TRBV2
D gene: TRBD2
J gene: TRBJ2-1
CDR3 length: 16
CDR3 protein: CASNQLAGAGDNEQFF
CDR3 DNA: TGTGCCAGCAACCAATTAGCGGGAGCCGGCGACAATGAGCAGTTCTTC

clone size: -
V gene: TRBV5-1
D gene: TRBD2
J gene: TRBJ2-2
CDR3 length: 15
CDR3 protein: CASSRRAGGTGELFF
CDR3 DNA: TGCGCCAGCAGTCGGCGGGCCGGGGGGACCGGGGAGCTGTTTTTT

clone size: many
V gene: TRBV5-6
D gene: TRBD1
J gene: TRBJ1-2
CDR3 length: 12
CDR3 protein: CASSTGGARYTF
CDR3 DNA: TGTGCCAGCAGCACAGGGGGCGCACGCTACACCTTC

clone size: -
V gene: TRBV20-1
D gene: TRBD1
J gene: TRBJ1-2
CDR3 length: 12
CDR3 protein: CSPTGTGQGYTF
CDR3 DNA: TGCAGTCCTACCGGGACAGGGCAAGGCTACACCTTC

clone size: -
V gene: TRBV6-2/TRBV6-3
D gene: -
J gene: TRBJ1-5
CDR3 length: 15
CDR3 protein: CASSEVGGRNQPQHF
CDR3 DNA: TGTGCCAGCAGTGAAGTTGGAGGGCGCAATCAGCCCCAGCATTTT

clone size: few
V gene: TRBV7-9
D gene: -
J gene: TRBJ1-2
CDR3 length: 13
CDR3 protein: CASSLIGNYGYTF
CDR3 DNA: TGTGCCAGCAGCTTGATAGGGAACTATGGCTACACCTTC

clone size: -
V gene: TRBV14
D gene: -
J gene: TRBJ1-2
CDR3 length: 12
CDR3 protein: CASSQVDYGYTF
CDR3 DNA: TGTGCCAGCAGCCAAGTCGACTATGGCTACACCTTC

clone size: many
V gene: TRBV12-3/TRBV12-4
D gene: TRBD1
J gene: TRBJ1-5
CDR3 length: 15
CDR3 protein: CASSLGQGTNQPQHF
CDR3 DNA: TGTGCCAGCAGTCTTGGACAGGGGACCAATCAGCCCCAGCATTTT

clone size: many
V gene: TRBV4-2
D gene: -
J gene: TRBJ2-5
CDR3 length: 12
CDR3 protein: CASSQEGETQYF
CDR3 DNA: TGTGCCAGCAGCCAAGAAGGAGAGACCCAGTACTTC

clone size: many
V gene: TRBV2
D gene: -
J gene: TRBJ1-1
CDR3 length: 15
CDR3 protein: CASSEGTLMNTEAFF
CDR3 DNA: TGTGCCAGCAGTGAAGGGACACTCATGAACACTGAAGCTTTCTTT

clone size: many
V gene: TRBV2
D gene: -
J gene: TRBJ2-4
CDR3 length: 14
CDR3 protein: CASEVGGAKNIQYF
CDR3 DNA: TGTGCCAGCGAGGTTGGGGGCGCGAAAAACATTCAGTACTTC

clone size: -
V gene: TRBV7-9
D gene: -
J gene: TRBJ2-2
CDR3 length: 14
CDR3 protein: CASSSDTITGELFF
CDR3 DNA: TGTGCCAGCAGTTCGGACACTATCACCGGGGAGCTGTTTTTT

clone size: few
V gene: TRBV6-1
D gene: -
J gene: TRBJ2-7
CDR3 length: 15
CDR3 protein: CASSEVSQTTYEQYF
CDR3 DNA: TGTGCCAGCAGTGAAGTGAGCCAGACAACCTACGAGCAGTACTTC

clone size: -
V gene: TRBV2
D gene: TRBD1
J gene: TRBJ1-5
CDR3 length: 16
CDR3 protein: CASSVSRQGINQPQHF
CDR3 DNA: TGTGCCAGCAGTGTCTCGAGACAGGGAATCAATCAGCCCCAGCATTTT

clone size: -
V gene: TRBV28
D gene: TRBD1
J gene: TRBJ2-1
CDR3 length: 15
CDR3 protein: CASSSRGRVYNEQFF
CDR3 DNA: TGTGCCAGCAGTTCCAGGGGGCGCGTGTACAATGAGCAGTTCTTC

clone size: many
V gene: TRBV15
D gene: -
J gene: TRBJ1-1
CDR3 length: 12
CDR3 protein: CATSSNRIEAFF
CDR3 DNA: TGTGCCACCAGCAGTAACCGGATTGAAGCTTTCTTT

clone size: few
V gene: TRBV9
D gene: TRBD2
J gene: TRBJ2-1
CDR3 length: 15
CDR3 protein: CASSDSGTSLDEQFF
CDR3 DNA: TGTGCCAGCAGCGACTCCGGGACTAGCCTGGATGAGCAGTTCTTC

clone size: -
V gene: TRBV12-5
D gene: -
J gene: TRBJ1-1
CDR3 length: 14
CDR3 protein: CASGASNLNTEAFF
CDR3 DNA: TGTGCTAGTGGTGCCTCGAATTTGAACACTGAAGCTTTCTTT

clone size: many
V gene: TRBV6-2/TRBV6-3
D gene: -
J gene: TRBJ2-1
CDR3 length: 17
CDR3 protein: CASSPPTGSPSYNEQFF
CDR3 DNA: TGTGCCAGCAGTCCCCCGACCGGCTCCCCCTCCTACAATGAGCAGTTCTTC

clone size: few
V gene: TRBV5-1
D gene: TRBD1
J gene: TRBJ2-5
CDR3 length: 15
CDR3 protein: CASSSGTGGLETQYF
CDR3 DNA: TGCGCCAGCAGCTCGGGGACAGGGGGCCTAGAGACCCAGTACTTC

clone size: -
V gene: TRBV7-2
D gene: -
J gene: TRBJ2-1
CDR3 length: 13
CDR3 protein: CASSLAGASEQFF
CDR3 DNA: TGTGCCAGCAGCTTAGCAGGCGCTAGTGAGCAGTTCTTC

clone size: many
V gene: TRBV20-1
D gene: -
J gene: TRBJ1-1
CDR3 length: 13
CDR3 protein: CSAPVHLFAEAFF
CDR3 DNA: TGCAGTGCTCCCGTACACCTCTTCGCTGAAGCTTTCTTT

clone size: few
V gene: TRBV5-1
D gene: TRBD1
J gene: TRBJ1-6
CDR3 length: 15
CDR3 protein: CASRFQTGKDSPLHF
CDR3 DNA: TGCGCCAGCAGATTCCAGACAGGGAAGGATTCACCCCTCCACTTT

clone size: many
V gene: TRBV20-1
D gene: TRBD2
J gene: TRBJ2-7
CDR3 length: 16
CDR3 protein: CSASRGSGGPSSEQYF
CDR3 DNA: TGCAGTGCTTCCCGGGGTAGCGGGGGACCCTCCTCCGAGCAGTACTTC

clone size: few
V gene: TRBV12-3/TRBV12-4
D gene: -
J gene: TRBJ2-4
CDR3 length: 14
CDR3 protein: CASSLGGDYNIQYF
CDR3 DNA: TGTGCCAGCAGTTTAGGAGGGGATTACAACATTCAGTACTTC

clone size: -
V gene: TRBV18
D gene: TRBD2
J gene: TRBJ2-7
CDR3 length: 15
CDR3 protein: CASSRLAGVSYEQYF
CDR3 DNA: TGTGCCAGCTCGCGACTAGCGGGAGTCTCCTACGAGCAGTACTTC

clone size: many
V gene: TRBV20-1
D gene: -
J gene: TRBJ1-1
CDR3 length: 13
CDR3 protein: CSARELRDTEAFF
CDR3 DNA: TGCAGTGCTAGAGAACTTCGGGACACTGAAGCTTTCTTT

clone size: -
V gene: TRBV6-5
D gene: -
J gene: TRBJ2-1
CDR3 length: 12
CDR3 protein: CASSSNFGEQFF
CDR3 DNA: TGTGCCAGCAGTTCTAACTTCGGTGAGCAGTTCTTC

clone size: many
V gene: TRBV12-3/TRBV12-4
D gene: TRBD1
J gene: TRBJ1-2
CDR3 length: 14
CDR3 protein: CASSLGQGPYGYTF
CDR3 DNA: TGTGCCAGCAGTTTAGGACAGGGACCTTATGGCTACACCTTC

clone size: few
V gene: TRBV4-1
D gene: TRBD2
J gene: TRBJ2-7
CDR3 length: 17
CDR3 protein: CASSQELGGRLYYEQYF
CDR3 DNA: TGCGCCAGCAGCCAAGAGCTTGGCGGGAGGCTCTACTACGAGCAGTACTTC

clone size: many
V gene: TRBV12-3/TRBV12-4
D gene: TRBD1
J gene: TRBJ1-2
CDR3 length: 15
CDR3 protein: CASSLFVGQANGYTF
CDR3 DNA: TGTGCCAGCAGTTTATTTGTCGGACAGGCTAATGGCTACACCTTC

clone size: -
V gene: TRBV20-1
D gene: TRBD2
J gene: TRBJ2-5
CDR3 length: 14
CDR3 protein: CSPLAGGVTETQYF
CDR3 DNA: TGCAGTCCGCTAGCGGGAGGAGTGACAGAGACCCAGTACTTC

clone size: few
V gene: TRBV2
D gene: -
J gene: TRBJ1-1
CDR3 length: 14
CDR3 protein: CASNSNPGASEAFF
CDR3 DNA: TGTGCCAGCAACTCTAACCCGGGGGCCTCTGAAGCTTTCTTT

clone size: -
V gene: TRBV20-1
D gene: TRBD2
J gene: TRBJ2-5
CDR3 length: 16
CDR3 protein: CSALGTSGRARETQYF
CDR3 DNA: TGCAGTGCCCTAGGGACTAGCGGGAGGGCCCGGGAGACCCAGTACTTC

clone size: -
V gene: TRBV28
D gene: -
J gene: TRBJ2-6
CDR3 length: 17
CDR3 protein: CANHPPTQGDGANVLTF
CDR3 DNA: TGTGCCAACCACCCCCCCACCCAGGGTGATGGGGCCAACGTCCTGACTTTC

clone size: -
V gene: TRBV2
D gene: -
J gene: TRBJ1-3
CDR3 length: 14
CDR3 protein: CASSETTPRQFGHF
CDR3 DNA: TGTGCCAGCAGTGAAACGACACCCCGACAGTTCGGGCATTTT

clone size: -
V gene: TRBV15
D gene: TRBD1
J gene: TRBJ2-5
CDR3 length: 16
CDR3 protein: CATSRHGGTGEETQYF
CDR3 DNA: TGTGCCACCAGCAGACACGGAGGGACAGGGGAAGAGACCCAGTACTTC